The 7 T cell receptor beta chains below come from one sample, sequenced in a study of T cells in Graves' hyperthyroidism and ophthalmopathy (dated 2019 in TCRdb). Libraries came from multiplex PCR. For sequencing, an Illumina HiSeq 2000 was employed. TCR beta CDR3 regions were amplified from RNA transcripts. The TCR CDR3 was subjected to a first round of RT-PCR using the HTBI primer set and the Qiagen OneStep RT-PCR kit. TCRdb trimmed public reads at Q25 via fastp, called clones via MiXCR and kept in-frame beta chains. When rows share a CDR3 protein, they turn into one entry using the most common DNA and genes. For this sample the table gives roughly 520,000 distinct CDR3 sequences, of which roughly 24% were detected only once. The ten largest make up around 11% of the sample. The sequenced sample consisted of blood. These receptors originate from a woman aged 25 to 39 with Graves' ophthalmopathy.

This clonotype has at least ten counts. The rearrangement joins TRBV7-2 to TRBJ1-1; D call uncertain. Between the trimmed V and J ends, which lost 5 bases and 2 bases, there was a span of 18 bases. This CDR3 contains 16 residues. Germline lookup yields CDR1 SGHTA and CDR2 FQGNSA. This CDR3 reads CASSTQPRVSNTEAFF. Written as DNA, the CDR3 is TGTGCCAGCAGCACGCAACCCCGAGTAAGCAACACTGAAGCTTTCTTT.

The chain has TRBV13 and TRBJ2-7, with D possibly TRBD1 on 6 matching bases. V lost 5 bases and J lost 7, with 21 bases in between. The CDR3 has 15 amino acids. Germline CDR1 is PRHDT and CDR2 is FYEKMQ (reference sequence). As DNA, the CDR3 is TGTGCCAGCAGCCCCACCGGGACACCGGAAATGGAGCAGTACTTC. This encodes CASSPTGTPEMEQYF.

In its sample, this clonotype was seen many times. V and J are TRBV6-2 or TRBV6-3 and TRBJ1-2; a weak D match, TRBD1 (5 bases). The CDR3 length is 13 residues. Trimming pared 4 bases from V and 8 bases from J, leaving 14 bases between. Germline values: CDR1 MNHEY, CDR2 SVGEGT. CDR3 loop: CASSWGEGSGYTF. Written as DNA, the CDR3 is TGTGCCAGCAGTTGGGGTGAGGGGAGCGGCTACACCTTC.

This sequence joins TRBV6-1 and TRBJ2-3, with 12 bases fitting TRBD2. With 6 bases clipped from V and 1 base from J, the junction kept 5 bases outside the gene matches. The CDR3 is made up of 16 amino acids. Looked up from germline, CDR1 is MNHNS and CDR2 is SASEGT. The CDR3 here is CASRHRTSGGTDTQYF. The CDR3 bases are TGTGCCAGCAGACACCGGACTAGCGGGGGCACAGATACGCAGTATTTT.

The chain combines TRBV12-3 or TRBV12-4 with TRBJ1-1; D remains ambiguous. V was shortened by 7 bases and J by 6 bases, with 12 bases between the two germline ends. The CDR3 has 12 amino acids. The CDR3 nucleotides are TGTGCCAGCACCCCTGTGGGCTCTGAAGCTTTCTTT. Translation: CASTPVGSEAFF.

The chain is built from TRBV19 and TRBJ2-2; 8 nucleotides line up with TRBD1. J lost 6 bases, V lost 1 base, and 7 bases had no gene match. The CDR3 contains 16 residues. Germline lookup yields CDR1 LNHDA and CDR2 SQIVND (reference sequence). The CDR3 region is CASSIGADRGPGELFF. DNA of the CDR3: TGTGCCAGTAGTATAGGGGCCGACAGGGGCCCCGGGGAGCTGTTTTTT. The variable domain in full, with the rest retrieved from reference TRBV19 and TRBJ2-2, is DGGITQSPKYLFRKEGQNVTLSCEQNLNHDAMYWYRQDPGQGLRLIYYSQIVNDFQKGDIAEGYSVSREKKESFPLTVTSAQKNPTAFYLCASSIGADRGPGELFFGEGSRLTVL.

Remarks on this clonotype: A much larger clone lies a single base off, so this may be a read error. The chain uses TRBV10-3 and TRBJ1-2, with D hard to call. V lost 4 bases and J 1 base, leaving 13 bases between the germline ends. CDR1 is ENHRY, CDR2 SYGVKD, per germline. CDR3 length: 15 residues. Here the CDR3 DNA reads TGTGCCATCAGTGTGCGGACGGTGCTTAACTATGGCTACACCTTC. Translating gives CAISVRTVLNYGYTF.